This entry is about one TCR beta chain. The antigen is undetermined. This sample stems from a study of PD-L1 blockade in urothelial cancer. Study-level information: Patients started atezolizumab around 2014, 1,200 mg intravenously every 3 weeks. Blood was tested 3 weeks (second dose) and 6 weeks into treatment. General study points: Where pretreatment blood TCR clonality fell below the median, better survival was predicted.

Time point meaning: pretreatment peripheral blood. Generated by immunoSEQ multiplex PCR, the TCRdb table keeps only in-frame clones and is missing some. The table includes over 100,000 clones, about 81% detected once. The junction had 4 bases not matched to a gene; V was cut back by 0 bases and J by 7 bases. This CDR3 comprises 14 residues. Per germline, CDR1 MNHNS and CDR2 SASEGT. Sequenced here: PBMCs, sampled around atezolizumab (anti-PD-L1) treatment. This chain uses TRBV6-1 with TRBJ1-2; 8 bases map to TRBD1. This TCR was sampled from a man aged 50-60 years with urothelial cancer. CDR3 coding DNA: TGTGCCAGCAGTGAAGCGCTCGACAGGGGTGGCTACACCTTC. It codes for CASSEALDRGGYTF.